Presented here are 24 T cell receptor beta chains from one specimen sequenced in a study of blood T cell repertoires in COVID-19. The method was immunoSEQ multiplex PCR; TCRdb's version includes in-frame clones alone and lacks a portion of them. The table has about 73,000 clones, 75% to 90% seen once. The source material was peripheral blood. Receptors originate from a man aged 80 or over with acute or convalescent COVID-19.

This clone is a singleton in its sample. The chain employs TRBV10-3 and TRBJ2-2; D remains unclear. Trimming took off 3 bases at V and 6 bases at J, with 8 bases between the two ends. CDR3 length: 13 amino acids. The V gene's germline CDR1 is ENHRY and CDR2 SYGVKD. Here the CDR3 DNA reads TGTGCCATCAGTGATGAGGTCCCCGGGGAGCTGTTTTTT. Protein sequence: CAISDEVPGELFF.

The CDR3 region has the DNA TGTGCCAGCAGCCGAGACAGGGGAGAACAGCCCCAGCATTTT. This gives the protein CASSRDRGEQPQHF. The J gene is TRBJ1-5, the V gene TRBV7-9, with 8 bases identical to TRBD1. The CDR3 runs 14 residues. From germline, CDR1 is SEHNR and CDR2 FQNEAQ (reference sequence). V gave up 5 bases and J gave up 7 bases; unmatched junction bases: 7.

The V call is TRBV5-6, the J call TRBJ2-5; the D is unclear. Germline loops: CDR1 SGHDT, CDR2 YYEEEE. V gave up 2 bases and J gave up 5 bases, with 4 bases separating them. The CDR3 is 11 amino acids. CDR3 region: CASSFGETQYF. For the CDR3, the DNA is TGTGCCAGCAGCTTCGGGGAGACCCAGTACTTC.

With respect to this clone: An end of the junction differs from the germline gene, which may be a read error. The rearrangement joins TRBV5-1 to TRBJ2-7; TRBD2 matches at 10 bases. The CDR3 length is 16 residues. Germline V gene sequence: CDR1 SGHRS, CDR2 YFSETQ. CDR3 nucleotides: TGCGCCAGCAGCTTGGACGGGTTGGTAGCGGGAGGTTTAAGAGACTTC. It is translated as CASSLDGLVAGGLRDF.

J is TRBJ2-7 and V is TRBV21-1; no DNA check was done on the table's D call, TRBD2. TRBV21-1 is recorded as a pseudogene. This CDR3 has 16 residues. This chain's CDR3 is CASSKVGGPPPLEQYF. CDR3 nucleotides: TGTGCCAGCAGCAAAGTCGGGGGACCACCTCCCCTCGAGCAGTACTTC.

The CDR3 DNA follows: TGTGCCAGCAGCGGGGGACTAGCGGGGGACGGACGCACAGATACGCAGTATTTT. As protein: CASSGGLAGDGRTDTQYF. V and J are TRBV9 and TRBJ2-3, with TRBD2 matching over 14 bases. The CDR3 runs to 18 residues. Germline V CDR1 and CDR2: SGDLS, YYNGEE. J lost 1 base, V lost 3 bases, and 7 bases had no gene match.

J is TRBJ2-3 and V is TRBV24-1; the D gene is possibly TRBD2 (6 bases). CDR1 is KGHDR, CDR2 SFDVKD, per germline. V shed 3 bases and J shed 2 bases, with 17 bases lying between them. The CDR3 contains 17 residues. The CDR3 reads CATSDSGPGGFTDTQYF. DNA for the CDR3: TGTGCCACCAGTGATAGCGGGCCCGGGGGATTCACAGATACGCAGTATTTT.

The chain couples TRBV5-1 to TRBJ2-1; no definite D call. The CDR3 is 15 residues long. Germline lookup yields CDR1 SGHRS and CDR2 YFSETQ. Trimming shortened V by 1 base and J by 4 bases, and 12 bases separated the two germline ends. The chain's CDR3 is CASSLLAESYNEQFF. DNA for the CDR3: TGCGCCAGCAGCTTGCTGGCAGAAAGTTACAATGAGCAGTTCTTC.

The CDR3: CASSLGAGSWTEAFF. The CDR3 nucleotides are TGCGCCAGCAGCTTGGGCGCAGGGTCTTGGACTGAAGCTTTCTTT. The chain is built from TRBV5-1 and TRBJ1-1; a possible D gene is TRBD1 (5 bases). Deletions cut 0 bases from V and 5 bases from J, with 14 bases between. There are 15 residues in the CDR3. Germline CDR1 SGHRS, CDR2 YFSETQ.

The chain carries TRBV5-1 and TRBJ1-1; D is perhaps TRBD1 (5 bases). This CDR3 spans 15 amino acids. The V end was cut by 3 bases, the J end by 5 bases, with 17 bases between. The V gene's germline CDR1 is SGHRS and CDR2 YFSETQ. Here the CDR3 reads CASSSGDLGRTEAFF. The CDR3 coding sequence is TGCGCCAGCAGCTCCGGGGACCTGGGGAGGACTGAAGCTTTCTTT.

The chain links TRBV12-3 or TRBV12-4 to TRBJ2-2; D gene unclear. The CDR3 is 13 residues long. V lost 5 bases, J lost 4 bases, and 8 bases lay in between. For the CDR3, the DNA is TGTGCCAGCAGTGCGTCCCCCACCGGGGAGCTGTTTTTT. Amino acid sequence: CASSASPTGELFF.

The chain employs TRBV19 and TRBJ1-1, with a tentative D call TRBD1 (6 bases). The CDR3 has 14 amino acids. Trimming left V 3 bases short and J 0 bases short, with 8 bases between. In germline, CDR1 is LNHDA, CDR2 SQIVND (reference sequence). The CDR3 DNA is TGTGCCAGTAGTATGGCAGGGGTGAACACTGAAGCTTTCTTT. Its protein product is CASSMAGVNTEAFF.

V usage is TRBV2 and J usage is TRBJ2-2; D perhaps matches TRBD2 (6 bases). Germline V gene data show CDR1 as SNHLY and CDR2 as FYNNEI. There are 14 residues in the CDR3. V was shortened by 8 bases and J by 4 bases, with 14 bases between the two germline ends. This CDR3 reads CASCRLGGTGELFF. The DNA of the CDR3 is TGTGCCAGCTGCCGACTGGGGGGCACCGGGGAGCTGTTTTTT.

The chain has TRBV30 and TRBJ2-2, with TRBD1 identical over 8 bases. The CDR3 is made up of 14 amino acids. V dropped 6 bases and J dropped 2; count of bases not matched to a gene: 5. CDR1 is GTSNPN and CDR2 is SVGIG in the germline V gene (reference sequence). The CDR3 here is CACRTGRNTGELFF. The DNA for the CDR3 is TGTGCCTGTCGGACAGGGAGAAACACCGGGGAGCTGTTTTTT.

The J gene is TRBJ2-5, the V gene TRBV27; D uncertain. CDR1 MNHEY and CDR2 SMNVEV come from the germline V gene (reference sequence). The V end lost 2 bases, the J end lost 2 bases, and 6 bases lay between the germline ends. The CDR3 is 13 residues long. CDR3 region: CASSLGLQETQYF. The CDR3 DNA reads TGTGCCAGCAGTTTAGGGCTGCAAGAGACCCAGTACTTC.

The CDR3 coding sequence is TGTGCCAGCAGTGAAACCGGGTTCCCGGACTATGGCTACACCTTC. Residues: CASSETGFPDYGYTF. The chain combines TRBV2 with TRBJ1-2; D unresolved. Trimming took off 2 bases at V and 3 bases at J, with 13 bases between the two ends. Per the germline V gene, CDR1 is SNHLY and CDR2 is FYNNEI. This CDR3 is 15 amino acids long.

The CDR3 region has the DNA TGTGCCTGGAGTCTCCTCGGTGGCTACACCTTC. Encoded protein: CAWSLLGGYTF. The chain joins TRBV30 to TRBJ1-2, with D unclear. V lost 2 bases to trimming and J lost 7 bases, with 8 bases between them. The CDR3 is 11 amino acids. CDR1 is GTSNPN and CDR2 is SVGIG in the germline V gene (reference sequence).

The chain uses TRBV12-3 or TRBV12-4 and TRBJ1-2, with 12 bases lining up with TRBD1. Trimming at V came to 5 bases and at J to 8 bases, leaving 3 bases not matched to a gene. This CDR3 has 13 residues. The CDR3 reads CASSLGTGGGYTF. In DNA form, the CDR3 reads TGTGCCAGCAGTCTCGGGACAGGGGGCGGCTACACCTTC.

The rearrangement uses TRBV5-4 and TRBJ2-7; a weak D match, TRBD1 (5 bases). V lost 5 bases and J 3 bases, leaving 18 bases between the germline ends. CDR1 and CDR2 (germline): SGHNT, YYREEE (reference sequence). The CDR3 loop spans 15 amino acids. CDR3 residues: CASSSNPDRLYEQYF. The CDR3 DNA is TGTGCCAGCAGTTCAAACCCCGACAGACTCTACGAGCAGTACTTC.

J is TRBJ1-1 and V is TRBV20-1, with TRBD1 matching over 9 bases. The V gene end was trimmed by 3 bases and the J gene end by 5 bases; junction bases not matched to a gene: 7. Per the germline V gene, CDR1 is DFQATT and CDR2 is SNEGSKA (reference sequence). The CDR3 loop spans 14 amino acids. The CDR3 nucleotides are TGCAGTGCTAGTTGGACAGGGGAGCCGACTGAAGCTTTCTTT. Its protein is CSASWTGEPTEAFF.

The rearrangement uses TRBV7-3 and TRBJ2-1; 10 nucleotides align to TRBD2. The J segment lost 7 bases and the V segment lost 5 bases, leaving 8 bases of the junction unmatched. Germline V gene lookup returns CDR1 SGHTA and CDR2 FQGTGA. This CDR3 comprises 15 residues. CDR3 loop: CASSPLAGGRNEQFF. CDR3 nucleotides: TGTGCCAGCAGCCCCTTAGCGGGAGGTCGGAATGAGCAGTTCTTC.

The chain is built from TRBV4-1 and TRBJ2-2; TRBD1 is a possible D gene (5 bases). This CDR3 contains 15 residues. CDR1 is MGHRA, CDR2 YSYEKL, per germline. V lost 1 base to trimming and J lost 0 bases, with 6 bases between them. The CDR3: CASSQGTTNTGELFF. The CDR3 nucleotides are TGCGCCAGCAGCCAAGGGACAACGAACACCGGGGAGCTGTTTTTT.

In DNA form, the CDR3 reads TGTGCCTGGAGTGTGAGGACAGCAAACTATGGCTACACCTTC. It codes for CAWSVRTANYGYTF. The chain links TRBV30 to TRBJ1-2; perhaps TRBD1 as D (6 bases). The V and J ends lost 0 bases and 2 bases respectively, with 10 bases between them. The germline V gene has CDR1 GTSNPN and CDR2 SVGIG (reference sequence). The CDR3 is 14 residues long. The variable domain in full, with the rest retrieved from reference TRBV30 and TRBJ1-2, is SQTIHQWPATLVQPVGSPLSLECTVEGTSNPNLYWYRQAAGRGLQLLFYSVGIGQISSEVPQNLSASRPQDRQFILSSKKLLLSDSGFYLCAWSVRTANYGYTFGSGTRLTVV.

The J gene is TRBJ1-1, the V gene TRBV19; D unresolved. V was shortened by 6 bases and J by 7 bases, with 15 bases between the two germline ends. There are 13 residues in the CDR3. CDR1 and CDR2 (germline): LNHDA, SQIVND (reference sequence). Written as DNA, the CDR3 is TGTGCCAGTAGCACTAGCAGGTGGGGTGAAGCTTTCTTT. Residues: CASSTSRWGEAFF.